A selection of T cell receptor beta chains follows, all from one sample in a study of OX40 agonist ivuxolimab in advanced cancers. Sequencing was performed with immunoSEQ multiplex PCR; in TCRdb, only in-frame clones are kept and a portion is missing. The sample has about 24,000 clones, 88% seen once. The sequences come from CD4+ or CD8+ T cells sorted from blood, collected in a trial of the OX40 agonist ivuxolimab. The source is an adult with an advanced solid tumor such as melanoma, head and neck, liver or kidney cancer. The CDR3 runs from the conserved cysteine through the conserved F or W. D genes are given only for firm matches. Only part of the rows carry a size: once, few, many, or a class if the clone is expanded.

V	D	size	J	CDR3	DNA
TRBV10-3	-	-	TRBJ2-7	CAISESLAANEQYF	TGTGCCATCAGTGAGTCTTTGGCAGCCAACGAGCAGTACTTC
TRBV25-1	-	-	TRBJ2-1	CASSESVGVSYNEQFF	TGTGCCAGCAGTGAATCTGTGGGGGTCTCCTACAATGAGCAGTTCTTC
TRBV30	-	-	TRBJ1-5	CAWSPDRRSGNQPQHF	TGTGCCTGGAGCCCCGATCGCAGGTCGGGAAATCAGCCCCAGCATTTT
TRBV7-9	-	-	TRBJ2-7	CASSLGIRDTPWDEQYF	TGTGCCAGCAGCTTAGGTATTCGGGACACACCGTGGGACGAGCAGTACTTC
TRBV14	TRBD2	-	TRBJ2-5	CASSLRLAGVETQYF	TGTGCCAGCAGCCTGCGACTAGCGGGAGTAGAGACCCAGTACTTC
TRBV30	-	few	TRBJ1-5	CAWSVGTHGQPQHF	TGTGCCTGGAGTGTTGGAACCCATGGTCAGCCCCAGCATTTT
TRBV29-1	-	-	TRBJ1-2	CSVEDRANLANYGYTF	TGCAGCGTTGAAGATAGGGCCAACCTAGCTAACTATGGCTACACCTTC
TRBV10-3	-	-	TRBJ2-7	CAIGSQGSTYEQYF	TGTGCCATCGGGTCTCAGGGGTCGACCTACGAGCAGTACTTC
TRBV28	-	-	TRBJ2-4	CASSLAGTKNIQYF	TGTGCCAGCAGTTTGGCGGGGACCAAAAACATTCAGTACTTC
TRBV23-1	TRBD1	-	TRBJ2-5	CASTTDRGRGETQYF	TGCGCCAGCACCACGGACAGGGGACGTGGGGAGACCCAGTACTTC
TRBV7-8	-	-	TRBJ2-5	CASSLGFRRESYQETQYF	TGTGCCAGCAGCTTAGGGTTTCGGCGGGAAAGTTACCAAGAGACCCAGTACTTC
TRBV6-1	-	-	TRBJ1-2	CASSEGTLYGYTF	TGTGCCAGCAGTGAAGGGACCCTCTATGGCTACACCTTC
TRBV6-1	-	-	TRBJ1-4	CASSARDIAFPNEKLFF	TGTGCCAGCAGTGCCCGGGACATTGCATTTCCTAATGAAAAACTGTTTTTT
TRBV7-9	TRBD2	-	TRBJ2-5	CASSFKRMAGEDFQETQYF	TGTGCCAGCAGCTTTAAAAGAATGGCGGGAGAGGATTTTCAAGAGACCCAGTACTTC
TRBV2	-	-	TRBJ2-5	CASRSSAVETQYF	TGTGCCAGCCGATCTAGCGCGGTGGAGACCCAGTACTTC
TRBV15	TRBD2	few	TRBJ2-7	CATSRDLGLAGETYEQYF	TGTGCCACCAGCAGAGATCTGGGACTAGCGGGAGAAACATACGAGCAGTACTTC
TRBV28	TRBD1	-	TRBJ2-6	CASSSGQSSSGANVLTF	TGTGCCAGCAGCTCGGGACAGTCTTCCTCTGGGGCCAACGTCCTGACTTTC
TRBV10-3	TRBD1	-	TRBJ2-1	CAISGAGQGANNEQFF	TGTGCCATCAGTGGGGCTGGACAGGGGGCAAACAATGAGCAGTTCTTC
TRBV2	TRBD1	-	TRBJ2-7	CASSENRGPYEQYF	TGTGCCAGCAGTGAAAACAGGGGACCCTACGAGCAGTACTTC
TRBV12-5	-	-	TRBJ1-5	CARPGSANQPQHF	TGTGCTAGACCAGGATCCGCTAATCAGCCCCAGCATTTT
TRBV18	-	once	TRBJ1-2	CASSLEERGYTF	TGTGCCAGCTCACTGGAGGAGCGTGGCTACACCTTC
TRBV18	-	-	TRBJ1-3	CASSPVTGTGNTIYF	TGTGCCAGCTCACCCGTTACAGGGACCGGAAACACCATATATTTT
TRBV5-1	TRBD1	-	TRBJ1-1	CASSATQGGTEAFF	TGCGCCAGCAGCGCGACACAGGGGGGGACTGAAGCTTTCTTT
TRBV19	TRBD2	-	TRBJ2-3	CASTSGAGVDTQYF	TGTGCCAGCACTAGCGGAGCCGGGGTAGATACGCAGTATTTT
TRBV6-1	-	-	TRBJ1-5	CASSDPPPNQHF	TGTGCCAGCAGTGACCCCCCTCCTAACCAGCATTTT
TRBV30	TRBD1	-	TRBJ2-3	CAWSGTGSTDTQYF	TGTGCCTGGAGCGGGACAGGGTCGACAGATACGCAGTATTTT
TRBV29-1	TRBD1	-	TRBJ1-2	CSGVGTGGSYGYTF	TGCAGCGGTGTAGGGACAGGGGGATCCTATGGCTACACCTTC
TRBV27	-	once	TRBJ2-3	CASKHSTDTQYF	TGTGCCAGCAAGCATAGTACAGATACGCAGTATTTT
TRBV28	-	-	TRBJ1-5	CASSSYPRGWPPQHF	TGTGCCAGCAGTTCATATCCGAGGGGGTGGCCGCCCCAGCATTTT
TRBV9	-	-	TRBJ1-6	CASSVEWNSPLHF	TGTGCCAGCAGCGTAGAATGGAATTCACCCCTCCACTTT
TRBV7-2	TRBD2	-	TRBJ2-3	CASSSTSGTPTDTQYF	TGTGCCAGCAGCTCGACTAGCGGGACTCCCACAGATACGCAGTATTTT
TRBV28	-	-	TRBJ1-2	CASTTTGFYGYTF	TGTGCCAGCACCACTACAGGCTTCTATGGCTACACCTTC
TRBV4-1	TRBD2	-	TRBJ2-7	CASSGTGTRNYEQYF	TGCGCCAGCAGTGGTACCGGGACTAGAAACTACGAGCAGTACTTC
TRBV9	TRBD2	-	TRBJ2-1	CASSVAGGEYNEQFF	TGTGCCAGCAGCGTAGCTGGGGGGGAATACAATGAGCAGTTCTTC
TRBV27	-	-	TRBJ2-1	CASSRDLSSYNEQFF	TGTGCCAGCAGCAGGGACTTGAGCTCCTACAATGAGCAGTTCTTC
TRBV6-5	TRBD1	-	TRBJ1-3	CASSYTRDRNTIYF	TGTGCCAGCAGTTACACCCGGGACAGGAACACCATATATTTT
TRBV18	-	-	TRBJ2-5	CASSSGNQETQYF	TGTGCCAGCTCAAGTGGCAACCAAGAGACCCAGTACTTC
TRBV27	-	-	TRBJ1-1	CASSVTPEAFF	TGTGCCAGCAGTGTCACCCCTGAAGCTTTCTTT
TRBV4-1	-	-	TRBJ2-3	CASRDWGGADTQYF	TGCGCCAGCAGGGACTGGGGCGGGGCAGATACGCAGTATTTT
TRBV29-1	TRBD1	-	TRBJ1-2	CSVTQTGNYGYTF	TGCAGCGTTACACAGACAGGGAACTATGGCTACACCTTC
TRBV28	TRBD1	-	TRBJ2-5	CASSLGQGKETQYF	TGTGCCAGCAGCCTGGGACAGGGGAAAGAGACCCAGTACTTC
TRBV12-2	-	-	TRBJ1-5	CASRPSHPGHPTNQPQHF	TGTGCAAGTCGGCCCTCGCACCCGGGACACCCAACCAATCAGCCCCAGCATTTT
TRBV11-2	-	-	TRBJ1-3	CASSSPRGNTIYF	TGTGCCAGCAGCTCCCCACGCGGAAACACCATATATTTT
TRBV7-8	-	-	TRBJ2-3	CASSLTDTQYF	TGTGCCAGCAGCTTAACAGATACGCAGTATTTT
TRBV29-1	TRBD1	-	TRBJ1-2	CSVVLDRGHVGYTF	TGCAGCGTTGTTTTAGACAGGGGGCACGTTGGCTACACCTTC
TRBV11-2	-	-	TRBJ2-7	CASSLEGLGVSSYEQYF	TGTGCCAGCAGCTTAGAGGGACTGGGGGTGAGCTCCTACGAGCAGTACTTC
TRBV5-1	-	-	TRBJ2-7	CASSLSTGPRNYEQYF	TGCGCCAGCAGCTTATCCACGGGCCCTCGCAACTACGAGCAGTACTTC
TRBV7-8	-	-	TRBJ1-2	CASSEGADGYTF	TGTGCCAGCAGCGAAGGTGCAGATGGCTACACCTTC
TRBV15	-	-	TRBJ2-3	CATRGGGGRPLGDTQYF	TGTGCCACCAGAGGAGGGGGCGGGAGGCCCTTGGGAGATACGCAGTATTTT
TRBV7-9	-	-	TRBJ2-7	CASSPLGARYEQYF	TGTGCCAGCAGCCCTTTAGGGGCCCGCTACGAGCAGTACTTC
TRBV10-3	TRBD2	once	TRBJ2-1	CAISELSGNYNEQFF	TGTGCCATCAGTGAGCTTAGCGGGAATTACAATGAGCAGTTCTTC
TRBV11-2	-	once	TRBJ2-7	CASSRDGLSYEQYF	TGTGCCAGCAGCCGGGACGGATTAAGCTACGAGCAGTACTTC
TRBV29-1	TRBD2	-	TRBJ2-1	CSVDPVPGLAGGNHYNEQFF	TGCAGCGTTGACCCAGTCCCGGGACTAGCGGGAGGGAATCACTACAATGAGCAGTTCTTC
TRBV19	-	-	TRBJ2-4	CASSRLEGNIQYF	TGTGCCAGTAGCAGGCTGGAGGGGAACATTCAGTACTTC
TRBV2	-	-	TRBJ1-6	CASSRRGSESPLHF	TGTGCCAGCAGTCGCCGGGGGTCGGAGTCACCCCTCCACTTT
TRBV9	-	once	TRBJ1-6	CASSPSRGGNSPLHF	TGTGCCAGCAGCCCCTCCAGGGGTGGTAATTCACCCCTCCACTTT
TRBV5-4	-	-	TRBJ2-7	CASSSNNDEQYF	TGTGCCAGCAGCTCAAACAACGACGAGCAGTACTTC
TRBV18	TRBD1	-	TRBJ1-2	CASSPETGGAYGYTF	TGTGCCAGCTCACCAGAGACAGGGGGCGCCTATGGCTACACCTTC
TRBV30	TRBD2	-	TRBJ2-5	CAWRVAGPQETQYF	TGTGCCTGGAGGGTAGCGGGACCCCAAGAGACCCAGTACTTC
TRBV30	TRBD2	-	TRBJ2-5	CAWSEASGFQETQYF	TGTGCCTGGAGTGAGGCTAGCGGGTTCCAAGAGACCCAGTACTTC